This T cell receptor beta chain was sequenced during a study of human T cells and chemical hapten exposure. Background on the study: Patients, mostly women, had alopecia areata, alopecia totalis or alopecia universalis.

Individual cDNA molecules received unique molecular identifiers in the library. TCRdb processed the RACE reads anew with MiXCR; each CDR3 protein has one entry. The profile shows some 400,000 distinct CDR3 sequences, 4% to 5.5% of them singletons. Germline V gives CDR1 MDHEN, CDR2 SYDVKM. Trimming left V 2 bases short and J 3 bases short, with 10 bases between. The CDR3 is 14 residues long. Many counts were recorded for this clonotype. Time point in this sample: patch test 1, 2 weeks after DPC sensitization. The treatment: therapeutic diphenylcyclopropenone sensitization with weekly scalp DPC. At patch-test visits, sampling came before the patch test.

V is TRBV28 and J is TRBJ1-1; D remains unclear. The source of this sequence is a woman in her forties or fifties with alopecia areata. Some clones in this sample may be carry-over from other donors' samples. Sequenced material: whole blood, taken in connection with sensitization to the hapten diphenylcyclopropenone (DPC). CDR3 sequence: CASSLGRGHTEAFF. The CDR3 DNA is TGTGCCAGCAGTTTAGGTCGCGGCCACACTGAAGCTTTCTTT. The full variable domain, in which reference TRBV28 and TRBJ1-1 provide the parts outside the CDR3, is DVKVTQSSRYLVKRTGEKVFLECVQDMDHENMFWYRQDPGLGLRLIYFSYDVKMKEKGDIPEGYSVSREKKERFSLILESASTNQTSMYLCASSLGRGHTEAFFGQGTRLTVV.